The rows below give T cell receptor beta chains drawn from one sample of a study of early stage breast cancer tumors. The data were produced by immunoSEQ multiplex PCR, yet TCRdb's version contains in-frame clones alone and is incomplete. This sample has about 72,000 clones, with 65% to 85% found just once. Source material: blood. These receptors all stem from a person between 55 and 69 years old with breast cancer. Both conserved end residues are trimmed from each CDR3. Each record gives: CDR3 protein, J gene, V gene.

ASSLTSGYGDTQY,TRBJ2-3,TRBV9
ASSRTGSHDGYT,TRBJ1-2,TRBV18
ASASSGTDTQY,TRBJ2-3,TRBV12-5
ASSDGTGGNTIY,TRBJ1-3,TRBV9
ASSHRQGGYNEQF,TRBJ2-1,TRBV11-2
ASSSFQGALGNTIY,TRBJ1-3,TRBV7-8
ASSTRQAIPGEQY,TRBJ2-7,TRBV6-5
ASSQDSSAGGQPQH,TRBJ1-5,TRBV4-2
ASSLIVLDTQY,TRBJ2-3,TRBV7-3
ASSPSGGTNEKLF,TRBJ1-4,TRBV18
ASSLFLAGDTQY,TRBJ2-3,TRBV27